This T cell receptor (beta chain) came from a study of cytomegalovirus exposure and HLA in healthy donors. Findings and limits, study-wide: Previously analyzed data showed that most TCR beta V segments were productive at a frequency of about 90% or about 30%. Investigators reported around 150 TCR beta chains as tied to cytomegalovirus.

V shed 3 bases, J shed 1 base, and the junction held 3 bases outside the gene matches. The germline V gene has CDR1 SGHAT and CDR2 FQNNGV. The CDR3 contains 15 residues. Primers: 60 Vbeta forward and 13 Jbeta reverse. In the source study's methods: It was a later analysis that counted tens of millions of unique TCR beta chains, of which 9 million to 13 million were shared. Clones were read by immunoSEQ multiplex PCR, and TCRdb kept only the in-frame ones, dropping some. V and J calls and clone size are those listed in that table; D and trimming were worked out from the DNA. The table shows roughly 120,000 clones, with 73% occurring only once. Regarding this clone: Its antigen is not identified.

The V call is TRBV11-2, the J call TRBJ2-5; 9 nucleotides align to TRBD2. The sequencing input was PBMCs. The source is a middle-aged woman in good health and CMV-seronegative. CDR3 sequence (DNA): TGTGCCAGCAGCTTCCGAGCGGGGGGCCAAGAGACCCAGTACTTC. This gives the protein CASSFRAGGQETQYF.